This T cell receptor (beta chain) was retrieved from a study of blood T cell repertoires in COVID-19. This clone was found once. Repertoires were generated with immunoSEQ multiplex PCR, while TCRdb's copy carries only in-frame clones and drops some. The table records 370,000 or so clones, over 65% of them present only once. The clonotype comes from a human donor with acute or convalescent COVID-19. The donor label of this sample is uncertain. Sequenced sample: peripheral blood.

CDR3 residues: CASSPQSHRNTEAFF. CDR3 nucleotide sequence: TGTGCCAGCAGCCCCCAATCCCACAGGAACACTGAAGCTTTCTTT. The rearrangement uses TRBV9 and TRBJ1-1; D is undetermined. CDR1 is SGDLS, CDR2 YYNGEE, per germline. The CDR3 contains 15 residues. Trimming cost V 4 bases and J 1 base, with 14 bases left between them.